The rows below give T cell receptor beta chains drawn from one sample of a study of T-cell reconstitution after alpha-beta-depleted transplantation in children. MiXCR was run by TCRdb on the PCR reads, yielding one entry per CDR3 protein. The table shows fewer than 750,000 distinct CDR3 sequences, with roughly 23% occurring only once. Here the sequenced sample was PBMCs, mostly from graft donor cells, taken 360 days after TCRalphabeta/CD19-depleted stem cell transplant. These receptors all come from a boy in the first two years of life who had a stem cell transplant for acute myeloid leukemia, so the T cells may come from the graft donor. The CDR3 runs from the conserved cysteine through the conserved F or W. A D gene is named only where the DNA matches it firmly. For some rows the clone size is stated as once, few or many, or as a class when expanded; others skip it.

cdr3_aa: CASSPDGPALGELFF
cdr3_nt: TGCGCCAGCAGCCCCGATGGGCCCGCGCTGGGGGAGCTGTTTTTT
clone_size: .
d_call: .
v_call: TRBV5-1
cdr3_length: 15
j_call: TRBJ2-2

cdr3_aa: CASSRIGASGLLGGEQFF
cdr3_nt: TGCGCCAGCAGCCGTATCGGAGCTAGCGGCTTACTTGGAGGTGAGCAGTTCTTC
clone_size: .
d_call: TRBD2
v_call: TRBV5-1
cdr3_length: 18
j_call: TRBJ2-1

cdr3_aa: CASSPRFSGVGGELFF
cdr3_nt: TGTGCCAGCAGTCCTCGATTTAGCGGGGTAGGCGGGGAGCTGTTTTTT
clone_size: .
d_call: TRBD2
v_call: TRBV12-3/TRBV12-4
cdr3_length: 16
j_call: TRBJ2-2

cdr3_aa: CASSQDRGYGYTF
cdr3_nt: TGCGCCAGCAGCCAGGACAGGGGATATGGCTACACCTTC
clone_size: few
d_call: TRBD1
v_call: TRBV4-3
cdr3_length: 13
j_call: TRBJ1-2

cdr3_aa: CSVDGELDEQFF
cdr3_nt: TGCAGCGTTGACGGGGAGTTGGATGAGCAGTTCTTC
clone_size: many
d_call: .
v_call: TRBV29-1
cdr3_length: 12
j_call: TRBJ2-1

cdr3_aa: CASSVLGGVYNEQFF
cdr3_nt: TGTGCCAGCAGTGTGTTGGGTGGAGTTTACAATGAGCAGTTCTTC
clone_size: .
d_call: .
v_call: TRBV12-3/TRBV12-4
cdr3_length: 15
j_call: TRBJ2-1

cdr3_aa: CSAVSETGGYGYTF
cdr3_nt: TGCAGTGCCGTCTCCGAAACAGGGGGCTATGGCTACACCTTC
clone_size: .
d_call: TRBD1
v_call: TRBV20-1
cdr3_length: 14
j_call: TRBJ1-2

cdr3_aa: CSARGQVLYEQYF
cdr3_nt: TGCAGTGCTAGAGGCCAGGTCTTATACGAGCAGTACTTC
clone_size: many
d_call: .
v_call: TRBV20-1
cdr3_length: 13
j_call: TRBJ2-7

cdr3_aa: CASSLIHTDTQYF
cdr3_nt: TGTGCCAGCAGCTTAATCCATACAGATACGCAGTATTTT
clone_size: many
d_call: .
v_call: TRBV7-3
cdr3_length: 13
j_call: TRBJ2-3

cdr3_aa: CASRKGDSTDTQYF
cdr3_nt: TGTGCCAGCAGGAAAGGGGATAGCACAGATACGCAGTATTTT
clone_size: .
d_call: .
v_call: TRBV4-2
cdr3_length: 14
j_call: TRBJ2-3

cdr3_aa: CASSHRETGNTIYF
cdr3_nt: TGTGCCAGCAGTCACAGGGAAACTGGAAACACCATATATTTT
clone_size: few
d_call: .
v_call: TRBV6-5
cdr3_length: 14
j_call: TRBJ1-3

cdr3_aa: CSARPDRGGETQYF
cdr3_nt: TGCAGTGCTAGACCGGACAGGGGGGGGGAGACCCAGTACTTC
clone_size: once
d_call: TRBD1
v_call: TRBV20-1
cdr3_length: 14
j_call: TRBJ2-5

cdr3_aa: CSARDLDPLHF
cdr3_nt: TGCAGTGCTAGAGATCTGGATCCCCTCCACTTT
clone_size: many
d_call: .
v_call: TRBV20-1
cdr3_length: 11
j_call: TRBJ1-6

cdr3_aa: CASGEGSGNTIYF
cdr3_nt: TGCGCCAGCGGTGAAGGCTCTGGAAACACCATATATTTT
clone_size: few
d_call: .
v_call: TRBV5-1
cdr3_length: 13
j_call: TRBJ1-3

cdr3_aa: CASSIPTSGASSTDTQYF
cdr3_nt: TGTGCCAGCAGCATCCCGACTAGCGGGGCCTCTAGCACAGATACGCAGTATTTT
clone_size: .
d_call: TRBD2
v_call: TRBV11-2
cdr3_length: 18
j_call: TRBJ2-3

cdr3_aa: CSVDRGSGYTF
cdr3_nt: TGCAGCGTTGATCGGGGGAGTGGCTACACCTTC
clone_size: few
d_call: .
v_call: TRBV29-1
cdr3_length: 11
j_call: TRBJ1-2

cdr3_aa: CSARARDRVNSPLHF
cdr3_nt: TGCAGTGCTAGAGCCCGGGACAGAGTCAATTCACCCCTCCACTTT
clone_size: few
d_call: TRBD1
v_call: TRBV20-1
cdr3_length: 15
j_call: TRBJ1-6

cdr3_aa: CASSSPSGVYNEQFF
cdr3_nt: TGTGCCAGCAGTTCCCCTAGCGGGGTTTACAATGAGCAGTTCTTC
clone_size: few
d_call: TRBD2
v_call: TRBV27
cdr3_length: 15
j_call: TRBJ2-1

cdr3_aa: CASSYTGPTGGGTEAFF
cdr3_nt: TGTGCCAGCAGTTATACGGGTCCAACAGGGGGAGGAACTGAAGCTTTCTTT
clone_size: .
d_call: TRBD1
v_call: TRBV6-5
cdr3_length: 17
j_call: TRBJ1-1

cdr3_aa: CSARASMNTEAFF
cdr3_nt: TGCAGTGCTAGGGCTAGTATGAACACTGAAGCTTTCTTT
clone_size: many
d_call: .
v_call: TRBV20-1
cdr3_length: 13
j_call: TRBJ1-1

cdr3_aa: CASTEDGSSTDTQYF
cdr3_nt: TGTGCCAGCACAGAGGACGGATCTAGCACAGATACGCAGTATTTT
clone_size: once
d_call: .
v_call: TRBV6-1
cdr3_length: 15
j_call: TRBJ2-3

cdr3_aa: CSAPAGAVYNEQFF
cdr3_nt: TGCAGTGCGCCGGCGGGGGCGGTCTACAATGAGCAGTTCTTC
clone_size: .
d_call: .
v_call: TRBV20-1
cdr3_length: 14
j_call: TRBJ2-1

cdr3_aa: CASSLEASGARPDTQYF
cdr3_nt: TGCGCCAGCAGCTTGGAGGCTAGCGGGGCGCGACCAGATACGCAGTATTTT
clone_size: few
d_call: TRBD2
v_call: TRBV5-1
cdr3_length: 17
j_call: TRBJ2-3

cdr3_aa: CASSIPRTNTGELFF
cdr3_nt: TGTGCCAGTAGTATACCGAGGACGAACACCGGGGAGCTGTTTTTT
clone_size: many
d_call: .
v_call: TRBV19
cdr3_length: 15
j_call: TRBJ2-2

cdr3_aa: CASNTGAANYGYTF
cdr3_nt: TGTGCCAGCAATACAGGGGCCGCCAACTATGGCTACACCTTC
clone_size: .
d_call: TRBD1
v_call: TRBV6-1
cdr3_length: 14
j_call: TRBJ1-2

cdr3_aa: CASSRGPGETQYF
cdr3_nt: TGTGCCAGCAGTCGGGGGCCGGGGGAGACCCAGTACTTC
clone_size: .
d_call: .
v_call: TRBV28
cdr3_length: 13
j_call: TRBJ2-5

cdr3_aa: CATDRFNTEASF
cdr3_nt: TGTGCCACAGACAGGTTTAACACTGAAGCTTCCTTT
clone_size: .
d_call: .
v_call: TRBV6-1
cdr3_length: 12
j_call: TRBJ1-1